This is a list of T cell receptor beta chains from one sample in a study of T cells after somatic rescue of genetic block. Some clones are missing from TCRdb's copy, which holds only in-frame ones; the method was immunoSEQ multiplex PCR. This sample carries roughly 65,000 clones, 85% to 95% of them seen once, and the ten largest clones take about 2.7%. Sequencing was done on a sample of peripheral blood mononuclear cells (PBMCs). All receptors come from a man aged 35 to 55. Both conserved end residues are part of each CDR3. Fields, in order: J gene, D gene, V gene, CDR3 protein. A D gene is named only where the DNA matches it firmly.

>TRBJ1-1|TRBD1|TRBV6-1
CASHPQGGLNTEAFF
>TRBJ2-2|.|TRBV2
CASSEALRATGELFF
>TRBJ2-7|TRBD2|TRBV6-5
CATAAGGSSYEQYF
>TRBJ1-6|.|TRBV4-3
CASSQDSVTSAPLHF
>TRBJ1-6|.|TRBV7-8
CASSLAFNNSPLHF
>TRBJ2-2|.|TRBV18
CASSPPYTGTTSTGELFF
>TRBJ1-2|.|TRBV7-6
CASSPRGGILYGYTF
>TRBJ2-2|.|TRBV4-1
CASSQVNLVRYTGELFF
>TRBJ2-1|TRBD1|TRBV5-5
CASSFGTGTGNNEQFF
>TRBJ2-7|.|TRBV5-4
CASSTGDSYEQYF
>TRBJ2-1|TRBD1|TRBV7-8
CASRGGQGLFNEQFF
>TRBJ2-5|TRBD1|TRBV29-1
CSVMGQQETQYF
>TRBJ2-7|TRBD2|TRBV27
CASSPGTSGRHEQYF
>TRBJ2-2|.|TRBV28
CASSSRQVGRTGELFF
>TRBJ2-5|TRBD1|TRBV5-1
CASSPRQGAETQYF
>TRBJ2-5|.|TRBV7-9
CASSPSDMETQYF
>TRBJ2-7|.|TRBV4-1
CASSQDVRSSYEQYF
>TRBJ1-1|.|TRBV9
CASSSGPPNTEAFF
>TRBJ1-2|.|TRBV18
CASSPLSGVVYGYTF
>TRBJ1-1|.|TRBV11-3
CASSLVGGSEAFF
>TRBJ2-2|TRBD1|TRBV27
CASSPAGGLYTGELFF
>TRBJ2-7|TRBD1|TRBV6-6
CASSYVGTGVYEQYF
>TRBJ2-3|TRBD2|TRBV30
CAWRRGSDTQYF
>TRBJ2-1|.|TRBV14
CASSQLQPPAEQFF
>TRBJ2-7|TRBD1|TRBV6-5
CASRRQGGAYEQYF
>TRBJ2-5|.|TRBV30
CAWSVQETQYF
>TRBJ2-1|.|TRBV27
CASSSLGTGAYNEQFF
>TRBJ2-3|.|TRBV4-2
CASSQEDSTDTQYF
>TRBJ1-5|.|TRBV28
CASRPPNQPQHF
>TRBJ2-1|.|TRBV19
CASSIRPGYEQFF
>TRBJ1-2|.|TRBV28
CASATRVWGYTF
>TRBJ2-2|TRBD2|TRBV18
CASSPQASGSHTGELFF
>TRBJ2-6|.|TRBV7-9
CASSPVGGPSGANVLTF
>TRBJ2-4|.|TRBV11-2
CASTRGGAKNIQYF
>TRBJ2-5|TRBD2|TRBV6-5
CASSYSFSGTQETQYF
>TRBJ2-1|TRBD1|TRBV9
CASSVGGQGRLEQFF
>TRBJ2-1|TRBD1|TRBV6-4
CASRFRDRGDEQFF
>TRBJ1-5|TRBD1|TRBV5-3
CARSESGQGAQPQHF
>TRBJ1-1|.|TRBV30
CAWTKRGTEAFF
>TRBJ1-5|.|TRBV6-6
CASSSQVQPQHF